The 18 T cell receptor beta chains given below trace back to one sample, sequenced in a study of blood T cell dynamics during melanoma immunotherapy. Measured with immunoSEQ multiplex PCR; TCRdb has only the in-frame clones, and not every one. The sample consists of about 11,000 clones, about 92% of them appearing once. As to time point: week 3, after first cycle of checkpoint inhibitor. The sample consisted of blood, taken from a patient treated with checkpoint blockade. These receptors were collected from a human donor with melanoma.

J is TRBJ2-7 and V is TRBV6-5; D remains ambiguous. The CDR3 contains 14 residues. Germline values: CDR1 MNHEY, CDR2 SVGAGI. Trimming took off 6 bases at V and 6 bases at J, with 18 bases between the two ends. The DNA of the CDR3 is TGTGCCAGCAGGCGAGCATCCCCCCCTACCGAGCAGTACTTC. Residues: CASRRASPPTEQYF.

The chain couples TRBV28 to TRBJ2-3; 8 bases are shared with TRBD2. CDR1 and CDR2 (germline): MDHEN, SYDVKM. J lost 5 bases, V lost 6 bases, and 13 bases had no gene match. This CDR3 has 16 amino acids. The CDR3, as DNA: TGTGCCAGCAGCACACCCCTAGCGGGTCCGGGAGATACGCAGTATTTT. Encoded protein: CASSTPLAGPGDTQYF.

This clone was seen only a few times. V gene TRBV28 combines with J gene TRBJ2-2; 11 bases align to TRBD2. Germline CDR1 is MDHEN and CDR2 is SYDVKM. V lost 5 bases and J lost 4; bases outside the gene matches: 6. The CDR3 has 16 residues. CDR3 loop: CASSPGLADATGELFF. The CDR3 nucleotides are TGTGCCAGCAGTCCGGGACTAGCGGACGCCACCGGGGAGCTGTTTTTT.

The chain uses TRBV6-1 and TRBJ2-7; D remains ambiguous. Per the germline V gene, CDR1 is MNHNS and CDR2 is SASEGT. The CDR3 is 15 residues long. Trimming stripped 7 bases from V and 2 bases from J, with 18 bases between. The CDR3 DNA sequence: TGTGCCAGCAAGTACAGCCCCGAAGGCGCCTACGAGCAGTACTTC. It is translated as CASKYSPEGAYEQYF.

A few counts support this clone. The CDR3 loop reads CASSQTPSEAPPYEQYF. In nucleotides, the CDR3 is TGCGCCAGCAGCCAAACCCCGTCCGAGGCCCCCCCCTACGAGCAGTACTTC. The chain links TRBV4-1 to TRBJ2-7, with D hard to call. The ends were cut back, 2 bases at V and 2 bases at J, with 19 bases in the middle. The CDR3 spans 17 residues. Germline loops: CDR1 MGHRA, CDR2 YSYEKL.

The V call is TRBV25-1, the J call TRBJ2-5; no definite D call. V gave up 9 bases and J gave up 5 bases, with 13 bases separating them. CDR3 length equals 12 residues. Looked up from germline, CDR1 is MGHDK and CDR2 is SYGVNS. CDR3 in amino acids: CASRTPWETQYF. In DNA form, the CDR3 reads TGTGCCAGTAGGACGCCGTGGGAGACCCAGTACTTC.

This clone was detected once. The chain combines TRBV27 with TRBJ1-2; D gene uncertain. Germline CDR1 reads MNHEY; CDR2 reads SMNVEV (reference sequence). V was trimmed by 3 bases and J by 6 bases, leaving 11 bases between them. This CDR3 comprises 13 residues. The CDR3 reads CASSLAGDNGYTF. The CDR3 DNA sequence: TGTGCCAGCAGTTTGGCCGGGGATAATGGCTACACCTTC.

The chain has TRBV11-2 and TRBJ2-3; D not resolved. Between the trimmed V and J ends, which lost 3 bases and 2 bases, there was a span of 9 bases. The CDR3 runs to 14 residues. Germline CDR1 and CDR2: SGHAT and FQNNGV. In DNA, the CDR3 is TGTGCCAGCAGCTTTGGGTCATACACAGATACGCAGTATTTT. This encodes CASSFGSYTDTQYF.

This chain's CDR3 is CASSLGGGGPGNEQFF. The CDR3 DNA sequence: TGTGCCAGCAGTCTCGGTGGGGGCGGTCCGGGCAATGAGCAGTTCTTC. This chain joins TRBV5-6 and TRBJ2-1; TRBD1 might be the D (6 bases). The V gene lost 5 bases and the J gene lost 6 bases, with 21 bases spanning the gap. Germline V gene data show CDR1 as SGHDT and CDR2 as YYEEEE. This CDR3 spans 16 amino acids.

The chain recombines TRBV6-1 with TRBJ1-3; the match to TRBD1 covers 9 bases. Looked up from germline, CDR1 is MNHNS and CDR2 is SASEGT. This CDR3 spans 16 amino acids. V gave up 0 bases and J gave up 4 bases; unmatched junction bases: 4. The CDR3 loop is CASSEAPGQGGNTIYF. The CDR3, as DNA: TGTGCCAGCAGTGAAGCACCGGGACAGGGAGGAAACACCATATATTTT.

The chain links TRBV7-9 to TRBJ2-1, with D perhaps matching TRBD1 (6 bases). Germline V CDR1 and CDR2: SEHNR, FQNEAQ (reference sequence). This CDR3 spans 14 amino acids. V was shortened by 5 bases and J by 6 bases, with 14 bases between the two germline ends. The CDR3 bases are TGTGCCAGCAGCGCACAAAACAGGGCCAATGAGCAGTTCTTC. Protein: CASSAQNRANEQFF.

The genes are TRBV7-2 and TRBJ2-3, with TRBD2 matching 9 bases. V shed 4 bases, J shed 6 bases, and the junction held 8 bases outside the gene matches. In germline, CDR1 is SGHTA, CDR2 FQGNSA. There are 15 residues in the CDR3. In nucleotides, the CDR3 is TGTGCCAGCAGCTCTGGGGCGGGAGGGGTCGATACGCAGTATTTT. Encoded protein: CASSSGAGGVDTQYF. The whole variable domain, remainder taken from reference TRBV7-2 and TRBJ2-3, is GAGVSQSPSNKVTEKGKDVELRCDPISGHTALYWYRQSLGQGLEFLIYFQGNSAPDKSGLPSDRFSAERTGGSVSTLTIQRTQQEDSAVYLCASSSGAGGVDTQYFGPGTRLTVL.

V and J are TRBV12-5 and TRBJ2-5; no firm D call. Germline CDR1 reads LGHNT; CDR2 reads FRNRAP. The CDR3 loop spans 12 amino acids. Deletions cut 6 bases from V and 6 bases from J, with 11 bases between. The CDR3 bases are TGTGCTAGTGGCCCAGAGACGAAGACCCAGTACTTC. Its protein product is CASGPETKTQYF.

The gene calls are TRBV10-3 and TRBJ2-7; TRBD2 matches 13 bases. Trimming removed 4 bases from V and 6 bases from J; junction bases left unmatched: 3. The CDR3 has 14 amino acids. Germline CDR1 and CDR2: ENHRY and SYGVKD. CDR3 DNA sequence: TGTGCCATCAGTGGGACTAGCGGGAGATCCGAGCAGTACTTC. Amino acid sequence: CAISGTSGRSEQYF.

This chain connects TRBV5-1 to TRBJ2-5; D remains ambiguous. The end of the DNA is better explained by TRBJ2-7, so the J call may be wrong. Looked up from germline, CDR1 is SGHRS and CDR2 is YFSETQ. The CDR3 is made up of 12 amino acids. The CDR3 DNA sequence: TGCGCCAGCAGTCCGAGCTCCTACGAGCAGTACTTC. It codes for CASSPSSYEQYF.

The sample holds one count of this clone. The chain carries TRBV18 and TRBJ2-6, with TRBD1 identical over 8 bases. From germline, CDR1 is KGHSH and CDR2 LQKENI. The junction had 5 bases not matched to a gene; V was cut back by 4 bases and J by 0 bases. The length of the CDR3 is 17 residues. CDR3 nucleotide sequence: TGTGCCAGCTCACGGACAGGGACCAACTCTGGGGCCAACGTCCTGACTTTC. Encoded protein: CASSRTGTNSGANVLTF.

This clone showed up just a few times. The chain combines TRBV28 with TRBJ1-4; TRBD1 aligns across 7 bases. This CDR3 contains 15 residues. V trimming: 6 bases; J trimming: 8 bases; junction bases outside the gene matches: 12. CDR1 and CDR2 (germline): MDHEN, SYDVKM. In DNA form, the CDR3 reads TGTGCCAGCAGGCTCAGACAGGGCCCGGGGGAAAAACTGTTTTTT. Translating gives CASRLRQGPGEKLFF.

The gene calls are TRBV29-1 and TRBJ1-2; TRBD1 is a possible D gene (5 bases). Germline CDR1 reads SQVTM; CDR2 reads ANQGSEA. Trimming took off 4 bases at V and 6 bases at J, with 12 bases between the two ends. The CDR3 length is 12 residues. In nucleotides, the CDR3 is TGCAGCGTTGCGGTCAGGGTTCATGGCTACACCTTC. Amino acid sequence: CSVAVRVHGYTF.